This record concerns one TCR beta chain sequence. The entry originates in a study of blood T cell repertoires in COVID-19. J was trimmed by 4 bases and V by 8 bases; bases with no gene match: 5. CDR3 size: 13 residues. Produced via immunoSEQ multiplex PCR; TCRdb's table is partial and in-frame only. The sample yields roughly 260,000 clones, around nine tenths seen once. This sequence joins TRBV12-3 or TRBV12-4 and TRBJ2-1, with 7 bases identical to TRBD1. The sequenced sample consisted of peripheral blood. This TCR derives from a man aged 35 to 55 who had recovered from COVID-19. This CDR3 is CASGGTVYNEQFF. CDR3 coding DNA: TGTGCCAGCGGTGGGACAGTTTACAATGAGCAGTTCTTC.